Included here is one TCR beta chain sequence, with context. This CDR3 region has 12 residues. In germline, CDR1 is ENHRY, CDR2 SYGVKD. Trimming left V 0 bases short and J 7 bases short, with 4 bases between. It was with a sample-barcoded 5' primer and a J-beta primer mix that a second PCR of roughly 7 to 12 cycles was run. TCRdb independently ran MiXCR on the 5' RACE reads; one entry per CDR3 protein. The sample contains about 1.5 million distinct CDR3 sequences, less than 45% of which appear only once. The sample is drawn from a study of blood T cells in healthy people across ages. Sequenced material: blood. The chain combines TRBV10-3 with TRBJ2-1; unclear D gene. The receptor's source is a woman between 18 and 29 years old in good health. CDR3 sequence reads: CAISESWNEQFF. DNA of the CDR3: TGTGCCATCAGTGAGTCGTGGAATGAGCAGTTCTTC.